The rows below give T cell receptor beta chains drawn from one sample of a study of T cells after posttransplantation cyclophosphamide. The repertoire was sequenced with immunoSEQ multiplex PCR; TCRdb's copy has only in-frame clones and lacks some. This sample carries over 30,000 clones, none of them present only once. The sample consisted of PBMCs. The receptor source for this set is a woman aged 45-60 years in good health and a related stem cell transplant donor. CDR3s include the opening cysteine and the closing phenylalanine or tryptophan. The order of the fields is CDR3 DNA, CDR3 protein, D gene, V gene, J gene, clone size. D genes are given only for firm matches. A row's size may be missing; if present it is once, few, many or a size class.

DNA: TGTGCCAGCAGCATTACAGGGGCCGTTAATGAAAAACTGTTTTTT; CDR3: CASSITGAVNEKLFF; D: TRBD1; V: TRBV5-5; J: TRBJ1-4; size: many
DNA: TGTGCCAGCTCACCCGGGACTAGCGGGGGAGAGACCCAGTACTTC; CDR3: CASSPGTSGGETQYF; D: TRBD2; V: TRBV18; J: TRBJ2-5; size: many
DNA: TGTGCCAGCAGCGTCGGGGACAATTCATTCTTT; CDR3: CASSVGDNSFF; D: -; V: TRBV7-9; J: TRBJ1-1; size: many
DNA: TGTGCCAGCAGCTTAAGTCGGGAGGTTGCTACGCAGTATTTT; CDR3: CASSLSREVATQYF; D: TRBD2; V: TRBV7-9; J: TRBJ2-3; size: many
DNA: TGTGCCTGGTCGAAGGGGGGGCTTTCGTACGAGCAGTACTTC; CDR3: CAWSKGGLSYEQYF; D: -; V: TRBV30; J: TRBJ2-7; size: -
DNA: TGTGCCAGCAGTTCCCATGGACTTTACACCGGGGAGCTGTTTTTT; CDR3: CASSSHGLYTGELFF; D: -; V: TRBV27; J: TRBJ2-2; size: many
DNA: TGTGCCAGCAGCCCGGACCGGGACAGGTACCAAGAGACCCAGTACTTC; CDR3: CASSPDRDRYQETQYF; D: TRBD1; V: TRBV7-8; J: TRBJ2-5; size: many
DNA: TGTGCCAGCAGTGACGGTTTAAGGGGGCTAGGCACAGATACGCAGTATTTT; CDR3: CASSDGLRGLGTDTQYF; D: TRBD1; V: TRBV6-1; J: TRBJ2-3; size: many
DNA: TGTGCCAGCAGTTTAGGGCAGGGGTACCAAGAGACCCAGTACTTC; CDR3: CASSLGQGYQETQYF; D: -; V: TRBV28; J: TRBJ2-5; size: many
DNA: TGTGCTAGTGGTTCCCTAGCGGGTGGGAGGACAGATACGCAGTATTTT; CDR3: CASGSLAGGRTDTQYF; D: TRBD2; V: TRBV12-5; J: TRBJ2-3; size: many
DNA: TGTGCCAGCAGCGTTGGACAGCCTTTAGAGACCCAGTACTTC; CDR3: CASSVGQPLETQYF; D: -; V: TRBV9; J: TRBJ2-5; size: -
DNA: TGTGCCAGCAGCCTCCGGACAGGATGGAACACTGAAGCTTTCTTT; CDR3: CASSLRTGWNTEAFF; D: TRBD1; V: TRBV7-2; J: TRBJ1-1; size: many
DNA: TGTGCCAGCAGCTTGGGGGACAGTAGCAATCAGCCCCAGCATTTT; CDR3: CASSLGDSSNQPQHF; D: TRBD1; V: TRBV5-6; J: TRBJ1-5; size: many
DNA: TGTGCCAGCTCACGCGGACAGGGGTTCACAGATACGCAGTATTTT; CDR3: CASSRGQGFTDTQYF; D: TRBD1; V: TRBV18; J: TRBJ2-3; size: few
DNA: TGTGCCAGCAGCTCGGACAGGAACACTGAAGCTTTCTTT; CDR3: CASSSDRNTEAFF; D: -; V: TRBV7-8; J: TRBJ1-1; size: many
DNA: TGTGCCAGCAGCATAACCGGGACAGGGGGCGTGGGAGAGACCCAGTACTTC; CDR3: CASSITGTGGVGETQYF; D: TRBD1; V: TRBV11-3; J: TRBJ2-5; size: many
DNA: TGTGCCAGTAGTACTAGCGGGGGCACAGATACGCAGTATTTT; CDR3: CASSTSGGTDTQYF; D: TRBD2; V: TRBV19; J: TRBJ2-3; size: many
DNA: TGTGCCAGCACCGGGAGGGAGGCGAACTCCTACTATGGCTACACCTTC; CDR3: CASTGREANSYYGYTF; D: -; V: TRBV28; J: TRBJ1-2; size: -
DNA: TGTGCCAGCAGCCAGGGACAAGGTCGTGGCTACACCTTC; CDR3: CASSQGQGRGYTF; D: -; V: TRBV11-2; J: TRBJ1-2; size: many
DNA: TGTGCCAGCCAGACTAGTCTCCACACCGGGGAGCTGTTTTTT; CDR3: CASQTSLHTGELFF; D: -; V: TRBV6-1; J: TRBJ2-2; size: many
DNA: TGTGCCAGCAGTCATCAGGGAGGGACTCAGCCCCAGCATTTT; CDR3: CASSHQGGTQPQHF; D: -; V: TRBV6-5; J: TRBJ1-5; size: -
DNA: TGTGCCAGCAGCGGGAGGACAGGGTTGAACACCGGGGAGCTGTTTTTT; CDR3: CASSGRTGLNTGELFF; D: TRBD1; V: TRBV9; J: TRBJ2-2; size: many
DNA: TGTGCCAGCAGTCCCTATGCCGGGGGGGCCGGGACCGGGGAGCTGTTTTTT; CDR3: CASSPYAGGAGTGELFF; D: TRBD2; V: TRBV27; J: TRBJ2-2; size: many
DNA: TGTGCCTGGTCCCGGACAGGGTACACCTACGAGCAGTACTTC; CDR3: CAWSRTGYTYEQYF; D: TRBD1; V: TRBV30; J: TRBJ2-7; size: -
DNA: TGTGCCAGCAGTCCAGCACAGGGGTCGGTTGAAAAACTGTTTTTT; CDR3: CASSPAQGSVEKLFF; D: TRBD1; V: TRBV27; J: TRBJ1-4; size: few
DNA: TGTGCCAGCAGCTTCCCTGGGGGCCCCTACGAGCAGTACTTC; CDR3: CASSFPGGPYEQYF; D: -; V: TRBV7-2; J: TRBJ2-7; size: many
DNA: TGTGCCAGCACCTTGGGGGAGGGCGGAAGACAGCCCCAGCATTTT; CDR3: CASTLGEGGRQPQHF; D: -; V: TRBV28; J: TRBJ1-5; size: many
DNA: TGTGCCAGCAGTTACCGACATTACACTGAAGCTTTCTTT; CDR3: CASSYRHYTEAFF; D: -; V: TRBV6-6; J: TRBJ1-1; size: few
DNA: TGTGCCAGCAGCTTTCCCCCTCTTGCTGCCCTAAACACTGAAGCTTTCTTT; CDR3: CASSFPPLAALNTEAFF; D: -; V: TRBV11-2; J: TRBJ1-1; size: -
DNA: TGTGCCAGCAGTTACCAGCGGGGGGGCCAAGAGACCCAGTACTTC; CDR3: CASSYQRGGQETQYF; D: TRBD2; V: TRBV6-6; J: TRBJ2-5; size: -
DNA: TGTGCCAGCGGTGGTACACAGGGTAATCAGCCCCAGCATTTT; CDR3: CASGGTQGNQPQHF; D: -; V: TRBV2; J: TRBJ1-5; size: many
DNA: TGTGCCAGCAGCCCCCTAGCGGGAATTAGCACAGATACGCAGTATTTT; CDR3: CASSPLAGISTDTQYF; D: TRBD2; V: TRBV7-3; J: TRBJ2-3; size: many